This TCR beta chain comes out of a study of cytomegalovirus exposure and HLA in healthy donors. A multiplex PCR was run with 60 Vbeta primers and 13 Jbeta primers. The data were produced by immunoSEQ multiplex PCR, yet TCRdb's version contains in-frame clones alone and is incomplete. This sample has under 150,000 clones; around 86% occur once, and the top ten carry roughly 7.8%. Study-wide points: In an earlier analysis, in about 530 donors, most V segments appeared productive either ~90% or ~30% of the time.

This clone was seen just once. As yet, its antigen is unknown. Germline V gene data show CDR1 as KGHSH and CDR2 as LQKENI. This CDR3 contains 15 residues. The V segment lost 6 bases and the J segment 1 base; nucleotides outside the gene matches: 5. Sequenced: PBMCs. The rearrangement uses TRBV18 and TRBJ1-5; 8 bases line up with TRBD1. The sequence derives from a woman in her fifties or sixties in good health and CMV-seropositive. The CDR3 sequence is CASSLDRGSNQPQHF. The CDR3 DNA reads as TGTGCCAGCTCCCTCGACAGGGGAAGCAATCAGCCCCAGCATTTT.